Listed below are T cell receptor beta chains from one sample, sequenced in a study of T cell clusters in autoimmune cytopenias. Following a re-call of the multiplex PCR reads, TCRdb has one entry per CDR3 protein and lacks DNA. The repertoire table contains roughly 4,000 distinct CDR3 sequences. Sequencing was carried out using peripheral blood. These receptors all stem from a human donor with an autoimmune cytopenia or autoimmune hepatitis (not recorded which). The CDR3 runs from the conserved cysteine through the conserved F or W. Expanded clones are given a class, and other clones once, few, many or no size at all.

>-|TRBJ2-2|TRBV4-2
CASSRASDTGELFF
>medium-sized|TRBJ2-3|TRBV30
CAWSVRGPRSQYF
>medium-sized|TRBJ2-2|TRBV4-3
CASSQDSFSGELFF
>medium-sized|TRBJ2-7|TRBV6-5
CASSRGTPYEQYF
>-|TRBJ2-3|TRBV6-1
CASSEREPNTDTQYF
>medium-sized|TRBJ1-4|TRBV6-1
CASKRGATNEKLFF
>medium-sized|TRBJ2-3|TRBV27
CASRRGLTPSTDTQYF
>medium-sized|TRBJ1-6|TRBV6-1
CASSETVDWASPLHF
>medium-sized|TRBJ1-2|TRBV19
CASSDAYGYTF
>-|TRBJ1-1|TRBV18
CASSRTGKTEAFF
>-|TRBJ2-2|TRBV12-3/TRBV12-4
CASSLGLAATGELFF
>-|TRBJ2-1|TRBV7-2
CASSLEGTSGRYYNEQFF
>medium-sized|TRBJ1-5|TRBV19
CASSIRTENQPQHF
>-|TRBJ2-2|TRBV5-6
CASSLVELSTNTGELFF
>medium-sized|TRBJ2-1|TRBV7-6
CASSLTNYNEQFF
>medium-sized|TRBJ1-2|TRBV6-5
CASSYTLLYGYTF
>medium-sized|TRBJ2-6|TRBV19
CASSTRQGTGSVGANVLTF
>-|TRBJ2-3|TRBV20-1
CSARAPGLADTQYF
>medium-sized|TRBJ1-5|TRBV29-1
CSVQVEGTQHF
>-|TRBJ1-1|TRBV28
CASSHGRYTEAFF
>medium-sized|TRBJ1-4|TRBV6-5
CASRGPNEKLFF
>-|TRBJ2-1|TRBV12-3/TRBV12-4
CASSFQAGGQFF
>-|TRBJ1-6|TRBV4-2
CASSQDWQYLYSPLHF
>medium-sized|TRBJ2-1|TRBV5-4
CASSLRQGADSWNEQFF
>medium-sized|TRBJ1-2|TRBV6-5
CASTPRGQGLHNYGYTF
>medium-sized|TRBJ1-3|TRBV19
CASSRVWSSGNTIYF
>medium-sized|TRBJ1-2|TRBV6-5
CASSYRGQGGYTF
>-|TRBJ1-1|TRBV12-3/TRBV12-4
CASSFPAGNTEAFF
>medium-sized|TRBJ2-7|TRBV29-1
CSAAMGSSEQYF
>medium-sized|TRBJ1-5|TRBV6-5
CASSWGTGSQPQHF
>medium-sized|TRBJ1-5|TRBV30
CAWSEQGRQPQHF
>-|TRBJ1-2|TRBV7-2
CASSFMGVLGYTF
>-|TRBJ2-7|TRBV20-1
CSVLASEYEQYF
>-|TRBJ1-5|TRBV6-2/TRBV6-3
CASRPSGKGQPQHF
>-|TRBJ2-1|TRBV4-3
CASSQTSGAYNEQFF
>-|TRBJ2-5|TRBV10-3
CAISTSFGETQYF
>medium-sized|TRBJ2-5|TRBV7-6
CASSSGVGGTKKQETQYF
>-|TRBJ2-5|TRBV20-1
CSAYHTGQETQYF
>-|TRBJ1-2|TRBV20-1
CSASMGLLYGYTF